This TCR beta chain comes out of a study of cytomegalovirus exposure and HLA in healthy donors. Germline values: CDR1 SNHLY, CDR2 FYNNEI. CDR3 length: 19 amino acids. The ends lost 6 bases at V and 5 bases at J; junction bases unmatched: 19. The PCR contained 60 Vbeta and 13 Jbeta primers. Generated by immunoSEQ multiplex PCR, the TCRdb table keeps only in-frame clones and is missing some. Among tens of thousands of clones listed, about two thirds were seen once. The genes are TRBV2 and TRBJ2-5; 12 bases align to TRBD2. The sequence was obtained from a woman aged 45-65 years in good health and CMV-seropositive. The source material was PBMCs. CDR3 loop: CASSFTVGLTSGGDETQYF. The CDR3 DNA follows: TGTGCCAGCAGCTTTACGGTCGGTTTGACTAGCGGGGGTGACGAGACCCAGTACTTC. The full variable domain, with the rest looked up from reference TRBV2 and TRBJ2-5, is EPEVTQTPSHQVTQMGQEVILRCVPISNHLYFYWYRQILGQKVEFLVSFYNNEISEKSEIFDDQFSVERPDGSNFTLKIRSTKLEDSAMYFCASSFTVGLTSGGDETQYFGPGTRLLVL.